The 29 T cell receptor beta chains below come from one sample, sequenced in a study of blood T cells in healthy people across ages. Through a sample-barcoded 5' primer and a J-beta primer mix, a second PCR was run for roughly 6 to 12 cycles. Using its own MiXCR run on the 5' RACE reads, TCRdb lists one record per CDR3 protein. The sample lists some 1.4 million distinct CDR3 sequences, 42% seen once, with 6.5% to 10% in the top ten. The material sequenced was blood. The receptors stem from a woman aged 18-30 years in good health.

The V and J genes are TRBV20-1 and TRBJ1-3; D is unclear. Germline loops: CDR1 DFQATT, CDR2 SNEGSKA (reference sequence). The CDR3 runs 15 residues. V lost 6 bases and J lost 0, with 15 bases in between. In DNA, the CDR3 is TGCAGTGCCCTCCCCCCTCACGGCTCTGGAAACACCATATATTTT. It codes for CSALPPHGSGNTIYF.

This clonotype has a handful of counts. The chain couples TRBV2 to TRBJ1-2; D not certain. Germline V lookup: CDR1 SNHLY, CDR2 FYNNEI. CDR3 length: 15 amino acids. V shed 8 bases and J shed 3 bases, with 19 bases lying between them. The DNA of the CDR3 is TGTGCCAGCCTGAAGTGGGAGGGAAGGGACTATGGCTACACCTTC. It is translated as CASLKWEGRDYGYTF.

This clonotype was detected only a few times. The chain carries TRBV27 and TRBJ1-2, with TRBD1 matching 7 bases. The V gene end was trimmed by 5 bases and the J gene end by 0 bases; junction bases not matched to a gene: 18. Germline-derived CDR1 and CDR2 are MNHEY and SMNVEV (reference sequence). The CDR3 sequence is 19 residues long. The CDR3 DNA sequence: TGTGCCAGCAGTCACCGACCGGGACAGACGAGGGGAGCTAACTATGGCTACACCTTC. Its translation is CASSHRPGQTRGANYGYTF.

On this clonotype: An end of the junction differs from the germline gene, which may be a read error. V usage is TRBV10-3 and J usage is TRBJ1-4; 7 bases fit TRBD1. This CDR3 contains 14 residues. Germline assignment: CDR1 ENHRY and CDR2 SYGVKD. CDR3 loop: CAISEGTASEKLFF. As DNA, the CDR3 is TGTGCCATTAGTGAGGGGACAGCTAGTGAAAAACTGTTTTTT.

This chain joins TRBV9 and TRBJ2-5; the match to TRBD2 covers 11 bases. Per germline, CDR1 SGDLS and CDR2 YYNGEE. This CDR3 has 15 amino acids. Germline trimming cut 3 bases from V and 11 bases from J; bases unmatched to any gene: 12. The CDR3: CASSGLAGGAYVQYF. CDR3 bases: TGTGCCAGCAGCGGGCTAGCGGGGGGCGCCTACGTGCAGTACTTC.

The rearrangement links TRBV12-3 or TRBV12-4 to TRBJ2-1; TRBD2 matches 11 bases. The CDR3 has 19 amino acids. The V and J ends lost 5 bases and 7 bases, in that order; junction bases with no gene match: 19. The CDR3 bases are TGTGCCAGCAGTACACTTACCCTGACTAGCGGGACCGGGCAGAATGAGCAGTTCTTC. It is translated as CASSTLTLTSGTGQNEQFF.

The gene calls are TRBV20-1 and TRBJ2-1; 11 bases are shared with TRBD2. The germline V gene encodes CDR1 DFQATT and CDR2 SNEGSKA (reference sequence). This CDR3 spans 14 amino acids. CDR3 sequence: CREIAGGPYNEQFF. In DNA form, the CDR3 reads TGCAGGGAAATAGCGGGAGGGCCATACAATGAGCAGTTCTTC.

As to this clonotype: This could be a read error, since a much larger clone is one nucleotide away. The CDR3 sequence: CASSLVGLAGNNEQYF. For the CDR3, the DNA is TGCGCCAGCAGCTTGGTGGGACTAGCGGGCAACAATGAGCAGTACTTC. This chain uses TRBV5-1 with TRBJ2-1, with 12 bases fitting TRBD2. The J call may be mistaken, given a closer DNA end match to TRBJ2-7. The CDR3 has 16 residues. The germline V gene encodes CDR1 SGHRS and CDR2 YFSETQ.

This chain joins TRBV28 and TRBJ2-2; 10 nucleotides line up with TRBD1. Germline CDR1 and CDR2: MDHEN and SYDVKM. The CDR3 is 16 amino acids. V trimming: 4 bases; J trimming: 7 bases; junction bases outside the gene matches: 9. In DNA, the CDR3 is TGTGCCAGCAGTTCTGGGGACAGGGGCCGCTTCGGGGAGCTGTTTTTT. Translation: CASSSGDRGRFGELFF.

The chain couples TRBV5-1 to TRBJ1-1, with 7 bases fitting TRBD1. Germline V gene lookup returns CDR1 SGHRS and CDR2 YFSETQ. The junction had 5 bases not matched to a gene; V was cut back by 2 bases and J by 1 base. The CDR3 covers 15 residues. The CDR3 loop is CASSFFDRENTEAFF. Written as DNA, the CDR3 is TGCGCCAGCAGCTTCTTCGACAGGGAGAACACTGAAGCTTTCTTT.

This clonotype was seen more than once but under ten times. The chain's CDR3 is CASSPSGTGGYGYTF. The CDR3, as DNA: TGTGCCAGCAGTCCGTCCGGGACAGGCGGCTATGGCTACACCTTC. The chain uses TRBV6-6 and TRBJ1-2; 8 bases are shared with TRBD1. CDR3 size: 15 residues. The V segment lost 5 bases and the J segment 4 bases; nucleotides outside the gene matches: 9. CDR1 is MNHNY, CDR2 SVGAGI, per germline (reference sequence).

V gene TRBV27 combines with J gene TRBJ1-4; possibly TRBD1 for D (5 bases). V shed 1 base and J shed 0 bases, with 6 bases lying between them. Germline lookup yields CDR1 MNHEY and CDR2 SMNVEV (reference sequence). This CDR3 has 15 residues. In DNA form, the CDR3 reads TGTGCCAGCAGTTTATTGGGGCCAACTAATGAAAAACTGTTTTTT. Amino acids: CASSLLGPTNEKLFF.

Comment on this clonotype: With a much larger clone just one base away, this may be a read error. The chain recombines TRBV29-1 with TRBJ2-1; D call uncertain. This CDR3 is 14 amino acids long. V lost 0 bases and J 6 bases, leaving 12 bases between the germline ends. From germline, CDR1 is SQVTM and CDR2 ANQGSEA. The CDR3 reads CSVEDTLGGNEQFF. CDR3 bases: TGCAGCGTTGAAGATACGCTAGGTGGCAATGAGCAGTTCTTC.

This rearrangement joins TRBV6-6 to TRBJ2-5; no reliable D call. CDR1 is MNHNY, CDR2 SVGAGI, per germline (reference sequence). V was cut by 1 base and J by 5 bases, with 8 bases left in between. This CDR3 has 13 residues. CDR3 residues: CASSYYQAETQYF. The CDR3 DNA reads as TGTGCCAGCAGTTACTATCAGGCGGAGACCCAGTACTTC.

The chain employs TRBV27 and TRBJ2-5; D is possibly TRBD2 (6 bases). Germline CDR1 reads MNHEY; CDR2 reads SMNVEV (reference sequence). There are 13 residues in the CDR3. Trimming pared 9 bases from V and 2 bases from J, leaving 13 bases between. CDR3 sequence (DNA): TGTGCCAGTTCCCCGGGAGAGCAAGAGACCCAGTACTTC. It encodes CASSPGEQETQYF.

V usage is TRBV28 and J usage is TRBJ2-5; 8 bases fit TRBD2. The CDR3 contains 14 residues. V lost 8 bases, J lost 4 bases, and 9 bases stayed unmatched. Germline V gives CDR1 MDHEN, CDR2 SYDVKM. The CDR3 is CASLTSGDRETQYF. Written as DNA, the CDR3 is TGTGCCAGCCTTACTAGCGGCGATAGAGAGACCCAGTACTTC.

The V gene is TRBV3-1, the J gene TRBJ2-1; D possibly corresponds to TRBD1 (6 bases). The CDR3 length is 14 residues. Trimming shortened V by 4 bases and J by 8 bases, and 15 bases separated the two germline ends. Germline lookup yields CDR1 LGHDT and CDR2 YNNKEL (reference sequence). The CDR3 nucleotides read TGTGCCAGCAGCCCGCAACCCACAGGGTATGAGCAGTTCTTC. Translated: CASSPQPTGYEQFF.

This clonotype was seen just once. The chain joins TRBV6-2 or TRBV6-3 to TRBJ2-2, with D perhaps assigned TRBD1 or TRBD2 (5 bases each). Per germline, CDR1 MNHEY and CDR2 SVGEGT. Deletions cut 1 base from V and 0 bases from J, with 12 bases between. The CDR3 totals 17 residues. This CDR3 is CASSYLGDATNTGELFF. In DNA, the CDR3 is TGTGCCAGCAGTTACTTGGGGGACGCGACGAACACCGGGGAGCTGTTTTTT.

With respect to this clonotype: At one end the junction does not follow the germline gene, possibly because of a read error. The chain has TRBV20-1 and TRBJ2-3; D is possibly TRBD2 (5 bases). CDR1 and CDR2 (germline): DFQATT, SNEGSKA (reference sequence). The CDR3 consists of 16 residues. Here the CDR3 DNA reads TGCGGTGCTAGAGTGGGCGCTAGCCTACGCACAGATACGCAGTATTTT. Its protein is CGARVGASLRTDTQYF.

This clonotype was counted a few times. V usage is TRBV2 and J usage is TRBJ2-3, with D perhaps given as TRBD1 or TRBD2 (5 bases each). Between the trimmed V and J ends, which lost 7 bases and 0 bases, there was a span of 14 bases. Germline V gene lookup returns CDR1 SNHLY and CDR2 FYNNEI. There are 15 residues in the CDR3. The CDR3 sequence: CASIDPGRSTDTQYF. As DNA, the CDR3 is TGTGCCAGCATAGATCCAGGGAGAAGCACAGATACGCAGTATTTT.

The rearrangement joins TRBV5-1 to TRBJ1-5; a weak D match, TRBD1 (5 bases). This CDR3 has 14 amino acids. Germline V lookup: CDR1 SGHRS, CDR2 YFSETQ. V was cut by 0 bases and J by 3 bases, with 7 bases left in between. The CDR3 spells CASSLEGVNQPQHF. The CDR3 bases are TGCGCCAGCAGCTTGGAAGGGGTCAATCAGCCCCAGCATTTT.

The genes are TRBV2 and TRBJ1-6; 8 bases map to TRBD1. V lost 6 bases to trimming and J lost 10 bases; unmatched junction nucleotides: 5. Germline CDR1 and CDR2: SNHLY and FYNNEI. There are 13 residues in the CDR3. CDR3 amino acids: CASSPDRGSPLHF. Written as DNA, the CDR3 is TGTGCCAGCAGCCCTGACAGGGGCTCACCCCTCCACTTT.

This chain uses TRBV7-2 with TRBJ1-5, with a weak D call TRBD1 (5 bases). CDR3 size: 13 residues. Germline lookup yields CDR1 SGHTA and CDR2 FQGNSA. The V gene lost 5 bases and the J gene lost 6 bases, with 11 bases spanning the gap. The CDR3 region has the DNA TGTGCCAGCAGCCGGGACCCAGGTCAGCCCCAGCATTTT. Its protein is CASSRDPGQPQHF.

This clonotype was recorded many times. The chain employs TRBV12-5 and TRBJ1-5, with unresolved D. The germline V gene has CDR1 LGHNT and CDR2 FRNRAP. This CDR3 has 14 amino acids. Trimming removed 2 bases at V and 1 base at J, with 6 bases between. CDR3 loop: CASGLWGSNQPQHF. CDR3 DNA sequence: TGTGCTAGTGGTTTGTGGGGAAGCAATCAGCCCCAGCATTTT.

This clonotype was recorded a few times. The chain is built from TRBV20-1 and TRBJ2-3; 10 nucleotides line up with TRBD2. Germline assignment: CDR1 DFQATT and CDR2 SNEGSKA (reference sequence). J was trimmed by 3 bases and V by 4 bases; bases with no gene match: 7. This CDR3 is 15 amino acids long. This CDR3 reads CSAKRTSGTTDTQYF. The CDR3 region has the DNA TGCAGTGCTAAAAGGACTAGCGGAACTACAGATACGCAGTATTTT.

The chain recombines TRBV7-2 with TRBJ2-2, with D unclear. This CDR3 spans 16 amino acids. CDR1 is SGHTA, CDR2 FQGNSA, per germline. V was shortened by 5 bases and J by 4 bases, with 17 bases between the two germline ends. The CDR3 loop is CASSLEPEYSTGELFF. The CDR3 DNA is TGTGCCAGCAGCCTCGAACCCGAATATAGCACCGGGGAGCTGTTTTTT.

The J gene is TRBJ1-1, the V gene TRBV28; TRBD1 aligns across 8 bases. CDR1 and CDR2 from the germline V gene are MDHEN and SYDVKM. With V trimmed by 5 bases and J by 8 bases, 7 bases remained unmatched. The CDR3 spans 13 residues. Here the CDR3 reads CASSHRGTIEAFF. In DNA form, the CDR3 reads TGTGCCAGCAGTCACAGGGGGACCATCGAAGCTTTCTTT.

The chain has TRBV29-1 and TRBJ2-7; 7 bases fit TRBD1. This CDR3 has 13 amino acids. Germline V gene lookup returns CDR1 SQVTM and CDR2 ANQGSEA. Unmatched junction bases numbered 4, after V lost 2 bases and J lost 3 bases. The CDR3 DNA sequence: TGCAGCGTTGAATTAGACAGGGACTACGAGCAGTACTTC. Encoded protein: CSVELDRDYEQYF.

This clonotype was observed a handful of times. The chain joins TRBV14 to TRBJ2-6, with 8 positions matching TRBD2. The V and J ends lost 6 bases and 5 bases, in that order; junction bases with no gene match: 15. Germline V gene sequence: CDR1 SGHDN, CDR2 FVKESK. This CDR3 is 18 amino acids long. CDR3 DNA: TGTGCCAGCAGTCAACTCGGGACTAGTATGTCTTGGGCCAACGTCCTGACTTTC. Translating it yields CASSQLGTSMSWANVLTF.